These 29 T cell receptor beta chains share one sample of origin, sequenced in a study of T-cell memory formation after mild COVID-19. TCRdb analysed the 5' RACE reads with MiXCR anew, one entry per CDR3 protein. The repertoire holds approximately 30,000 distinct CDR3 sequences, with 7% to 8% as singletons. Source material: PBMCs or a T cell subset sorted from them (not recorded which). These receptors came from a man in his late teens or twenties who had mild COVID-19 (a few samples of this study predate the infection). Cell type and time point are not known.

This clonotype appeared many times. The CDR3 spells CASSYVRVREAFF. The CDR3 DNA follows: TGTGCCAGCAGTTACGTCCGGGTAAGGGAAGCTTTCTTT. The chain employs TRBV6-5 and TRBJ1-1, with D unclear. V shed 2 bases and J shed 8 bases, with 12 bases lying between them. This CDR3 has 13 residues. The germline V gene encodes CDR1 MNHEY and CDR2 SVGAGI.

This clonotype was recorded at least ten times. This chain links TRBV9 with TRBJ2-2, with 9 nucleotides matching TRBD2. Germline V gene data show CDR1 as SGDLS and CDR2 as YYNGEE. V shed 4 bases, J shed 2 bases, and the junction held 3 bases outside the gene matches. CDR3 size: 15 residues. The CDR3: CASSPGTSNTGELFF. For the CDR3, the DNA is TGTGCCAGCAGCCCCGGGACTAGCAACACCGGGGAGCTGTTTTTT.

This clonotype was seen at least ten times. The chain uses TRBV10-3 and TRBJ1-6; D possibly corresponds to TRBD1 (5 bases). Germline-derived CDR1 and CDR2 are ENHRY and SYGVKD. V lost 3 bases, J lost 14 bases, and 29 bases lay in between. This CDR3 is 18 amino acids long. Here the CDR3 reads CAISDPTATLIPNSALHF. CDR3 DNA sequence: TGTGCCATCAGTGACCCGACAGCTACCCTAATTCCCAATTCGGCCCTCCACTTT.

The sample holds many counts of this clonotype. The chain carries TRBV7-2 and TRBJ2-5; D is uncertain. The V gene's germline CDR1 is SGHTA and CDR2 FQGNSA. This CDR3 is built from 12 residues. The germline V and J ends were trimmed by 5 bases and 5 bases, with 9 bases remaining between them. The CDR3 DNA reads TGTGCCAGCAGCCCTTTTTGGGAGACCCAGTACTTC. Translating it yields CASSPFWETQYF.

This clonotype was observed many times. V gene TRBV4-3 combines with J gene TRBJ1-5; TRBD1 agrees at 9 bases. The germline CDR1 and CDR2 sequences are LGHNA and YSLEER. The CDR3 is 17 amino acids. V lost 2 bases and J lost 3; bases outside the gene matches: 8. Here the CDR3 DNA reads TGCGCCAGCAGCCAAACACACAGGGGGCTAAACAATCAGCCCCAGCATTTT. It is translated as CASSQTHRGLNNQPQHF.

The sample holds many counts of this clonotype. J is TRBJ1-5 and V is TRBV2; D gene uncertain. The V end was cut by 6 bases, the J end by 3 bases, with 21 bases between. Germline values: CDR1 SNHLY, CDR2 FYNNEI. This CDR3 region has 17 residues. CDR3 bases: TGTGCCAGCAGACTCCTCGATGGGAACAGCTTCAATCAGCCCCAGCATTTT. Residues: CASRLLDGNSFNQPQHF. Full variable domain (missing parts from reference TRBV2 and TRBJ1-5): EPEVTQTPSHQVTQMGQEVILRCVPISNHLYFYWYRQILGQKVEFLVSFYNNEISEKSEIFDDQFSVERPDGSNFTLKIRSTKLEDSAMYFCASRLLDGNSFNQPQHFGDGTRLSIL.

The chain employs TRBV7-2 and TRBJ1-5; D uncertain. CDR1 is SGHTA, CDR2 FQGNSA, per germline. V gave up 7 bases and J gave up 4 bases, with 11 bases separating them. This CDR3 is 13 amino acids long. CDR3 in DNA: TGTGCCAGCAAACAAACAGCGAATCAGCCCCAGCATTTT. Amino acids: CASKQTANQPQHF.

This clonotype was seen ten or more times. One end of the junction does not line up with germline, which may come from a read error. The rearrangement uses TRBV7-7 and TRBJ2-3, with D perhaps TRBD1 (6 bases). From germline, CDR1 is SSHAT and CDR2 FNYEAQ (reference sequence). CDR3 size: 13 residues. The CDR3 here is CASSLQGLDTQYF. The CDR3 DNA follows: TGTGCTAGCAGCTTACAGGGTCTGGATACGCAGTATTTT.

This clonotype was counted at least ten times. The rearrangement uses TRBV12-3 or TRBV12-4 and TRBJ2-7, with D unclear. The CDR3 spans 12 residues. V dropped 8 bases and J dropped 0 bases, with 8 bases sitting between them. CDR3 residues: CASGWGSYEQYF. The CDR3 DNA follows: TGTGCCAGCGGATGGGGCTCCTACGAGCAGTACTTC.

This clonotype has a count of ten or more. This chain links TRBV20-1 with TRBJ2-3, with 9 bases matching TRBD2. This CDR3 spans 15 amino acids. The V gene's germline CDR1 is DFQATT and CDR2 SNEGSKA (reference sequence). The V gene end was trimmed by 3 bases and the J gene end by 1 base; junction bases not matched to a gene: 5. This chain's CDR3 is CSASRASGGTDTQYF. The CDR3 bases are TGCAGTGCTAGTAGGGCTAGCGGGGGCACAGATACGCAGTATTTT.

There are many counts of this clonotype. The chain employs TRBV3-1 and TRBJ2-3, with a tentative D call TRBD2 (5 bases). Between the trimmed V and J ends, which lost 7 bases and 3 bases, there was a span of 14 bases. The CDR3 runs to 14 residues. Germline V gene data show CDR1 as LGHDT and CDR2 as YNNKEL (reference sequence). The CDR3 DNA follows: TGTGCCAGCACCGACCTTACTAGAACAGATACGCAGTATTTT. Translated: CASTDLTRTDTQYF.

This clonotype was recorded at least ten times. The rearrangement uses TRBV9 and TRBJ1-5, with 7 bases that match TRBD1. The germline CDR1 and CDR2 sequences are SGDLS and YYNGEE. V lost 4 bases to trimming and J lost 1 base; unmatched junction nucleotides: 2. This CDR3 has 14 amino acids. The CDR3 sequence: CASSSGQSNQPQHF. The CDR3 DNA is TGTGCCAGCAGCTCGGGACAGAGCAATCAGCCCCAGCATTTT.

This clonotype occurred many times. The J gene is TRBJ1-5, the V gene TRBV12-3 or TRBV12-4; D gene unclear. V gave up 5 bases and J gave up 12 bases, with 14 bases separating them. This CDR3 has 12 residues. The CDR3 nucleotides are TGTGCCAGCAGTCGGGGTTCGTGGCACCAGCATTTT. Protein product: CASSRGSWHQHF.

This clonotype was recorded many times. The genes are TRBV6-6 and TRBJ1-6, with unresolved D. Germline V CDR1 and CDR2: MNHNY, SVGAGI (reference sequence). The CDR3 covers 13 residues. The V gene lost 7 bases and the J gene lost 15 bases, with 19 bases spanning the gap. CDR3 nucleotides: TGTGCCAGCAAGGAGACAAGCTCGTCGAGCCTCCACTTT. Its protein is CASKETSSSSLHF.

The DNA of the CDR3 is TGTGCCAGCAGCCTGGGACTAGCGGGCCAAGAGACCCAGTACTTC. Protein product: CASSLGLAGQETQYF. This chain links TRBV5-5 with TRBJ2-5; TRBD2 aligns across 12 bases. This CDR3 contains 15 residues. V shed 4 bases, J shed 1 base, and the junction held 2 bases outside the gene matches. Germline V gives CDR1 SGHKS, CDR2 YYEKEE (reference sequence).

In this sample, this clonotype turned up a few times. CDR3 in amino acids: CASSLRDRASHYNSPLHF. The CDR3 bases are TGTGCCAGCAGCTTACGGGACAGGGCTTCCCACTATAATTCACCCCTCCACTTT. The chain has TRBV7-2 and TRBJ1-6, with 9 bases that match TRBD1. Germline CDR1 is SGHTA and CDR2 is FQGNSA. The CDR3 is 18 residues long. V was pared by 2 bases and J by 3 bases, with 8 bases of the junction left unmatched.

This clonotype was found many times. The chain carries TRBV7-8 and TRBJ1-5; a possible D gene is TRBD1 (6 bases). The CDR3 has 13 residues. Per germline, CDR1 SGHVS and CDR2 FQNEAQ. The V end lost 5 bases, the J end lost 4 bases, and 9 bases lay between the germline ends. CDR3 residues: CASSDRRNQPQHF. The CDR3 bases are TGTGCCAGCAGCGACAGGAGGAATCAGCCCCAGCATTTT.

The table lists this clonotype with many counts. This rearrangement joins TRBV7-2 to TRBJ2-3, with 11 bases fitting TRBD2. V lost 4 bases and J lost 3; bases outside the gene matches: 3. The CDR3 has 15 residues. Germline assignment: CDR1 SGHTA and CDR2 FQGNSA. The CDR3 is CASSYSGGETDTQYF. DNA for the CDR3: TGTGCCAGCAGCTATAGCGGGGGGGAGACAGATACGCAGTATTTT.

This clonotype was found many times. CDR3 protein: CASGWAITGELFF. In nucleotides, the CDR3 is TGTGCCAGCGGATGGGCGATCACCGGGGAGCTGTTTTTT. The V and J genes are TRBV7-2 and TRBJ2-2; unclear D gene. Germline values: CDR1 SGHTA, CDR2 FQGNSA. Trimming cost V 8 bases and J 4 bases, with 11 bases left between them. The CDR3 contains 13 residues.

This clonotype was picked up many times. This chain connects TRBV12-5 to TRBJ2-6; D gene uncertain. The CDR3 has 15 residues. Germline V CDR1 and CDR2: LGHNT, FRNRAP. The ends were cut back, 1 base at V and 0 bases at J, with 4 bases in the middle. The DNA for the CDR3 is TGTGCTAGTGGTTTGGGACACTCTGGGGCCAACGTCCTGACTTTC. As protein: CASGLGHSGANVLTF.

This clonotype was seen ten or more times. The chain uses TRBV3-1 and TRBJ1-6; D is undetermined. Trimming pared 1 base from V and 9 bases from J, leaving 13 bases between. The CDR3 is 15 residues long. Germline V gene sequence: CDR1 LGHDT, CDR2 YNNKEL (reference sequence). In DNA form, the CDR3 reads TGTGCCAGCAGCCAAGGCGCAGTTCAGGTTTCACCCCTCCACTTT. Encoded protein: CASSQGAVQVSPLHF.

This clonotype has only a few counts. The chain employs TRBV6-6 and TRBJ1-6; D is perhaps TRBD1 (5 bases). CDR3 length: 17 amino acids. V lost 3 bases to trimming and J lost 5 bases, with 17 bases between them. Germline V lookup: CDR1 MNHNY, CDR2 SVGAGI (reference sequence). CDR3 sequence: CASSYLRVSGNNSPLHF. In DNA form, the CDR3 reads TGTGCCAGCAGTTATTTGAGGGTGTCAGGGAATAATTCACCCCTCCACTTT.

The CDR3 DNA is TGTGCCAGCAGAGATGACGTAACCCGGAATGAGCAGTTCTTC. Encoded protein: CASRDDVTRNEQFF. The chain carries TRBV27 and TRBJ2-1; D not certain. Trimming cost V 6 bases and J 7 bases, with 16 bases left between them. The CDR3 length is 14 residues. Germline V gene lookup returns CDR1 MNHEY and CDR2 SMNVEV (reference sequence).

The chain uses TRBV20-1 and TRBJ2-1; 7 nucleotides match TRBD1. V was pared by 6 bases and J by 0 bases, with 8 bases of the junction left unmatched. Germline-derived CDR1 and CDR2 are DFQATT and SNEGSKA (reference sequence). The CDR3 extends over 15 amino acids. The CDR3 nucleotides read TGCAGTGCCAAAGACTGGACAGGCTCCTACAATGAGCAGTTCTTC. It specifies CSAKDWTGSYNEQFF.

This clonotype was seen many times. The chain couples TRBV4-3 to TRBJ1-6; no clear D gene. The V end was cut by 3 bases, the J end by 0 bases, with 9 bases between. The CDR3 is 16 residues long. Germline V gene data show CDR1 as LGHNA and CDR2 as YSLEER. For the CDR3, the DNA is TGCGCCAGCAGCCAGACGGAGAGCTCCTATAATTCACCCCTCCACTTT. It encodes CASSQTESSYNSPLHF.

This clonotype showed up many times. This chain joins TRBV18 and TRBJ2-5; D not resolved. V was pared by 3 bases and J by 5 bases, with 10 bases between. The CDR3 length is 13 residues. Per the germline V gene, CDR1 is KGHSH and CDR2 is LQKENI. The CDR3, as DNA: TGTGCCAGCTCACCGCCGGGTTCGGAGACCCAGTACTTC. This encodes CASSPPGSETQYF. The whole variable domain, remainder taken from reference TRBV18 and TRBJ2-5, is NAGVMQNPRHLVRRRGQEARLRCSPMKGHSHVYWYRQLPEEGLKFMVYLQKENIIDESGMPKERFSAEFPKEGPSILRIQQVVRGDSAAYFCASSPPGSETQYFGPGTRLLVL.

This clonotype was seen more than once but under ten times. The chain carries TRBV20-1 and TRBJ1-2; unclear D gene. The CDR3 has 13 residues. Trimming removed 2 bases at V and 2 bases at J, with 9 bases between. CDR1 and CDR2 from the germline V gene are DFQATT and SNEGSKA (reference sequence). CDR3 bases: TGCAGTGCTAGACACCTTAAAAACTATGGCTACACCTTC. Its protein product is CSARHLKNYGYTF.

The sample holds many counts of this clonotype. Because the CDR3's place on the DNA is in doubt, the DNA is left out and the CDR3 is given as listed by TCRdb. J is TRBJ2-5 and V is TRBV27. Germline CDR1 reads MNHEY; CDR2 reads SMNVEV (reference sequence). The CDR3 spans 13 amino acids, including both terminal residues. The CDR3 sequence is CASSSSGWETQYF.

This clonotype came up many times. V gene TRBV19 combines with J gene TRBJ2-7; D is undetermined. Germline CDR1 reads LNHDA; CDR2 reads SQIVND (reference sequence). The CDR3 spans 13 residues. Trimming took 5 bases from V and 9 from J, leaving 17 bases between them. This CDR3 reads CASSQRAAGGQYF. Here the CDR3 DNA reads TGTGCCAGTAGTCAACGGGCCGCAGGCGGGCAGTACTTC.